Listed below are T cell receptor beta chains from one sample, sequenced in a study of shared clonotypes between healthy human individuals. Using immunoSEQ multiplex PCR, the repertoire was profiled, and TCRdb retains in-frame clones only, with some absent. The sample records a few million clones, approximately 95% being singletons. The sample consisted of naive CD4+ T cells from PBMCs. The receptor source for this set is a young man in good health. Some clones in this sample may be carry-over from other donors' samples. CDR3s leave out the opening cysteine and the closing phenylalanine or tryptophan. Fields, in order: V gene, J gene, clone size, CDR3 protein. Clone size, where shown, is once, few, many, or a class for clones that have expanded.

>TRBV28|TRBJ2-7|NA
ASIRATGISYEQY
>TRBV6-1|TRBJ2-3|NA
ASTSTGPMGDTQY
>TRBV5-1|TRBJ2-5|NA
ASSFVDTGQETQY
>TRBV28|TRBJ2-1|once
ASSTPGQVKF
>TRBV7-3|TRBJ2-1|NA
ASSPAGLSYNEQF
>TRBV18|TRBJ2-1|NA
ASSPPGRGEQF
>TRBV28|TRBJ2-1|NA
ASSFLGLAGDNEQF
>TRBV5-1|TRBJ1-2|NA
ASSPGGFGYT
>TRBV5-1|TRBJ2-7|once
ASSLDIPGGFHEQY
>TRBV11-2|TRBJ2-5|NA
ASSLIRVETQY
>TRBV28|TRBJ1-1|NA
ASSLAQGARKTF
>TRBV28|TRBJ1-2|NA
ASSLLGQGAQGYT
>TRBV7-3|TRBJ2-5|NA
ASSAGTGGEETQY
>TRBV6-1|TRBJ1-2|NA
ASSEGSKSYGYT
>TRBV28|TRBJ1-2|NA
ATSQGGRLGGYT
>TRBV11-2|TRBJ2-5|once
ASSLDGRDQETQY
>TRBV27|TRBJ1-5|NA
ASSSLTGLGQPQH
>TRBV25-1|TRBJ2-7|NA
ASSEGEQY
>TRBV7-2|TRBJ2-3|NA
ASVRTRGRAQDTQY
>TRBV6-1|TRBJ2-7|once
ASSEALWTSGRTGQY
>TRBV25-1|TRBJ2-1|NA
ASSGIAGYNEQF
>TRBV29-1|TRBJ1-2|NA
SVERAYGYT
>TRBV4-1|TRBJ2-7|NA
ASSQGTDRLIYEQY